This record covers a single TCR beta chain. CDR1 is SEHNR and CDR2 is FQNEAQ in the germline V gene (reference sequence). This CDR3 has 13 residues. V trimming: 5 bases; J trimming: 7 bases; junction bases outside the gene matches: 8. Each CDR3 protein is one row after TCRdb ran MiXCR on the RT-PCR reads. The table lists more than 600,000 distinct CDR3 sequences, approximately 15% of them singletons, with around 3.3% in the top ten. The TCR comes from a female donor in good health, serving as a healthy control. The chain has TRBV7-9 and TRBJ2-7; TRBD1 agrees at 7 bases. Material for sequencing was memory CD4+ T cells from blood. CDR3 protein: CASSPSTGLEQYF. CDR3 coding DNA: TGTGCCAGCAGCCCCTCGACAGGGTTGGAGCAGTACTTC.